Sequencing of this T cell receptor beta chain was carried out in a study of blood T cells in healthy people across ages. General observations from the study: Because donor CMV status was unknown, expanded clonotype changes were possibly confounded.

CDR3 length equals 14 residues. V was cut by 2 bases and J by 7 bases, with 12 bases left in between. The V gene's germline CDR1 is MGHDK and CDR2 SYGVNS. This clonotype has only a few counts. Its specificity is not known. A second about 6 to 12 cycle PCR used barcoded and J-beta primers. No fewer than 3 million CDR3-containing paired-end reads came from each sample. TCRdb called the 5' RACE reads again in MiXCR, with one record for every CDR3 protein. Among some 1,800,000 distinct CDR3 sequences listed, roughly two fifths were seen once. Aged about 6 to 100, donors were systemically healthy Caucasians from Russia.

Material for sequencing was blood. V usage is TRBV25-1 and J usage is TRBJ2-4; D gene ambiguous. The TCR comes from a human donor in good health. The CDR3 nucleotides are TGTGCCAGCAGTGAACCCGGGTTCGGTAACATTCAGTACTTC. Translation: CASSEPGFGNIQYF.